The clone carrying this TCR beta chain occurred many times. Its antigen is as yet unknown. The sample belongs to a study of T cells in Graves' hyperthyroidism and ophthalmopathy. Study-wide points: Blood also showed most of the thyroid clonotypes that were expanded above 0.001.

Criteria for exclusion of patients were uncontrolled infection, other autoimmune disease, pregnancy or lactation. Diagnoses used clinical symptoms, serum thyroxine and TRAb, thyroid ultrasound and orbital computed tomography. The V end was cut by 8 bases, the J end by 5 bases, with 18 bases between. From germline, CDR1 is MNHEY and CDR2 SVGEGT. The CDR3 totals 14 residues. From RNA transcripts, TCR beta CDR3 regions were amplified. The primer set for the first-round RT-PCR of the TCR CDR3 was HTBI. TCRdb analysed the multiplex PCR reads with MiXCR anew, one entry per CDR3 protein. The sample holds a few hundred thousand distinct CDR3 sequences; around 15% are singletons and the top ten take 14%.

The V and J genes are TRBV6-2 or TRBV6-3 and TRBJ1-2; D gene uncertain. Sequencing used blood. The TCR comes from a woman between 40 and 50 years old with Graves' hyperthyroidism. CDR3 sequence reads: CASGTTKPSYGYTF. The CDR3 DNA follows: TGTGCCAGCGGCACAACTAAACCCTCGTATGGCTACACCTTC.